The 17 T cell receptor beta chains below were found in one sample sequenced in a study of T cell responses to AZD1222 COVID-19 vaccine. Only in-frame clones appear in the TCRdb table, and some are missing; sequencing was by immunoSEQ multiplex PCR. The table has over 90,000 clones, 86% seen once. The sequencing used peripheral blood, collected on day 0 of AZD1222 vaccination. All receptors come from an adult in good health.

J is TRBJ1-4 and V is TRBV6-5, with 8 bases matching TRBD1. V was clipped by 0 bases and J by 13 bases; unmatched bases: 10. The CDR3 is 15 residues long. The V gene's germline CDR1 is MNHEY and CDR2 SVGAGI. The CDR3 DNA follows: TGTGCCAGCAGTTACTCCCCCGGACAGGGAAACATACTGTTTTTT. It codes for CASSYSPGQGNILFF.

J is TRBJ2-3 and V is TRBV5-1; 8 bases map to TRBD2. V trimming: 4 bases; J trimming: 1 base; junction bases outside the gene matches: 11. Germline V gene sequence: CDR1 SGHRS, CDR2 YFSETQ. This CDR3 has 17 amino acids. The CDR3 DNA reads TGCGCCAGCAGCCGAGGGATAGGCGGGAGGCGCACAGATACGCAGTATTTT. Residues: CASSRGIGGRRTDTQYF.

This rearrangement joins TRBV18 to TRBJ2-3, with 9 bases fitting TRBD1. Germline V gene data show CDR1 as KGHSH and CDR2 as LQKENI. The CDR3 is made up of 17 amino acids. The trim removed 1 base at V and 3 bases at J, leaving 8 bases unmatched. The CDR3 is CASSPLRTGVRTDTQYF. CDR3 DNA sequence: TGTGCCAGCTCACCACTCCGGACAGGGGTGAGGACAGATACGCAGTATTTT.

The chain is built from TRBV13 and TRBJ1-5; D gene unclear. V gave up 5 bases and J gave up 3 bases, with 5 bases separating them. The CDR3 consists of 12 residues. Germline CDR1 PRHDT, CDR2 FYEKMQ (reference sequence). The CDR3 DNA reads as TGTGCCAGCAGCGGTAACAATCAGCCCCAGCATTTT. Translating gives CASSGNNQPQHF.

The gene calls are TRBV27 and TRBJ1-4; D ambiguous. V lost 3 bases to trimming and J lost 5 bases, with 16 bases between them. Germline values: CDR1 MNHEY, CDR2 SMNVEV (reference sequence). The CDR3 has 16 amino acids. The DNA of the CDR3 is TGTGCCAGCAGTTTGAAGTCGAGGTTGGGAAATGAAAAACTGTTTTTT. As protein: CASSLKSRLGNEKLFF. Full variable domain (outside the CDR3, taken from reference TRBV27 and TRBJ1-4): EAQVTQNPRYLITVTGKKLTVTCSQNMNHEYMSWYRQDPGLGLRQIYYSMNVEVTDKGDVPEGYKVSRKEKRNFPLILESPSPNQTSLYFCASSLKSRLGNEKLFFGSGTQLSVL.

In DNA form, the CDR3 reads TGTGCCAGCAGCCCCGGGACAGGGTTCACAGATACGCAGTATTTT. Amino acid sequence: CASSPGTGFTDTQYF. V is TRBV9 and J is TRBJ2-3, with 9 bases aligning to TRBD1. Per germline, CDR1 SGDLS and CDR2 YYNGEE. The CDR3 sequence is 15 residues long. V was clipped by 4 bases and J by 2 bases; unmatched bases: 5.

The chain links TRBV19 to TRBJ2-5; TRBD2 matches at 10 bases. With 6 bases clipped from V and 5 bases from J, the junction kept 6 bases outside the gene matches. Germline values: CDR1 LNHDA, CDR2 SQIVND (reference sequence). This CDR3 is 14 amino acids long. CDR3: CASSLLAGEETQYF. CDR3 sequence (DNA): TGTGCCAGTAGCCTTCTAGCGGGAGAGGAGACCCAGTACTTC. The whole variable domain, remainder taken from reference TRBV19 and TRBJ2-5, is DGGITQSPKYLFRKEGQNVTLSCEQNLNHDAMYWYRQDPGQGLRLIYYSQIVNDFQKGDIAEGYSVSREKKESFPLTVTSAQKNPTAFYLCASSLLAGEETQYFGPGTRLLVL.

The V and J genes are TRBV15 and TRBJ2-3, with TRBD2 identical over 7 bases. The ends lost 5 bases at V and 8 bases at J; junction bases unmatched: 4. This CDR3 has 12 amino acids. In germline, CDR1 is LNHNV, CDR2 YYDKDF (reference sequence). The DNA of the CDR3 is TGTGCCACCAGCCGATCTAGCGGTACGCAGTATTTT. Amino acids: CATSRSSGTQYF.

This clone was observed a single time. The CDR3 DNA reads TGTGCCACCAGCAGGGGGGGGGCGGGAGAGACCCAGTACTTC. It is translated as CATSRGGAGETQYF. The chain combines TRBV15 with TRBJ2-5; D is perhaps TRBD2 (7 bases). Germline V gene sequence: CDR1 LNHNV, CDR2 YYDKDF (reference sequence). Trimming took 3 bases from V and 4 from J, leaving 12 bases between them. This CDR3 is 14 amino acids long.

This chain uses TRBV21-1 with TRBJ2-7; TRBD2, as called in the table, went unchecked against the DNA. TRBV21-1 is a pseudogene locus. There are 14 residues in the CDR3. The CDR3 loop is CASSKSGRGHEQYF. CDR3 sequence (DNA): TGTGCCAGCAGCAAAAGCGGGAGGGGCCACGAGCAGTACTTC.

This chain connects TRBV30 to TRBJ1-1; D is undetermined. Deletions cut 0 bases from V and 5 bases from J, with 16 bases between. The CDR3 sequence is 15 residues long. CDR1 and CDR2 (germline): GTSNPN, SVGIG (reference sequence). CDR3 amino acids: CAWSVRKARVTEAFF. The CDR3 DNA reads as TGTGCCTGGAGTGTACGGAAGGCCCGGGTGACTGAAGCTTTCTTT.

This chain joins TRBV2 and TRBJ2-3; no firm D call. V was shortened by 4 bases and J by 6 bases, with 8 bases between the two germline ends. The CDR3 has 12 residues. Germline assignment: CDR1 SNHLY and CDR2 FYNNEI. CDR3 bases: TGTGCCAGCAGTGTTATGGGGGATACGCAGTATTTT. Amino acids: CASSVMGDTQYF. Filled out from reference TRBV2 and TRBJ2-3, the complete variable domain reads EPEVTQTPSHQVTQMGQEVILRCVPISNHLYFYWYRQILGQKVEFLVSFYNNEISEKSEIFDDQFSVERPDGSNFTLKIRSTKLEDSAMYFCASSVMGDTQYFGPGTRLTVL.

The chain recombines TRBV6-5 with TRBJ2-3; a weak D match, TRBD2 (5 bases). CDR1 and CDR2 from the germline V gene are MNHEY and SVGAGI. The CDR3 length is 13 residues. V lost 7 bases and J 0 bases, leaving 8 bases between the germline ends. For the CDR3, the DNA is TGTGCCAGCAAGAGGGCGAGCACAGATACGCAGTATTTT. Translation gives CASKRASTDTQYF.

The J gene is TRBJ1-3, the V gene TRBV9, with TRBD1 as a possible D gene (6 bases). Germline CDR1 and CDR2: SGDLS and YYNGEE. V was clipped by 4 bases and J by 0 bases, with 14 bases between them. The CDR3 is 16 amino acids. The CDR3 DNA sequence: TGTGCCAGCAGCCCCGTGAGGGGGAGCTCTGGAAACACCATATATTTT. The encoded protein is CASSPVRGSSGNTIYF.

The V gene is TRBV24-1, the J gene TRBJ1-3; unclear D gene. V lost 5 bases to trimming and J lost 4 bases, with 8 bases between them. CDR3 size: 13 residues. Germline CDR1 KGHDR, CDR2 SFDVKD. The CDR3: CATSGGSGNTIYF. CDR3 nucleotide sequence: TGTGCCACCAGTGGAGGGAGCGGAAACACCATATATTTT.

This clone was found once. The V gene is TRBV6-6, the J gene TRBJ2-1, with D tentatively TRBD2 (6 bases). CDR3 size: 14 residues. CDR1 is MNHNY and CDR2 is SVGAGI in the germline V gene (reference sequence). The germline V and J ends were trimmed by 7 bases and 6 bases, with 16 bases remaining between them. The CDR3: CASNPGGSGNEQFF. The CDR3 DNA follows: TGTGCCAGCAATCCCGGGGGTTCGGGCAATGAGCAGTTCTTC.

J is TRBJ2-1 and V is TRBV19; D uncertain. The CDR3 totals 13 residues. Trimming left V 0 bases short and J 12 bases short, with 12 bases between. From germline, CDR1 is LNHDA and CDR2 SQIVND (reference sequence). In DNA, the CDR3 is TGTGCCAGTAGTATAGATCACGGCGAGCCGCAGTTCTTC. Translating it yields CASSIDHGEPQFF.